This TCR beta chain was captured by sequencing in a study of blood T cells in healthy people across ages. This clonotype was seen at least ten times. A J-beta primer mix and a sample-barcoded 5' primer were used in a second PCR of roughly 6 to 11 cycles. Each cDNA molecule received a tag from a template-switch adaptor that had 12 random nucleotides. A single record per CDR3 protein comes from TCRdb applying MiXCR to the 5' RACE reads. Altogether about 780,000 distinct CDR3 sequences are present, roughly 24% being singletons, with the ten largest covering under 3%. The sample was also linked to a second study, of T cells of mothers and their children. From that report: Over 9.5 million TCR beta CDR3 reads were obtained from each mother, and approximately 2.7 million from each child. The data showed no persistent microchimeric T cell clones.

This TCR was sampled from a boy younger than 18 in good health. The sample consisted of blood.

The CDR3 here is CASSLAEEDRTNEKLFF. The CDR3 bases are TGTGCCAGCAGTTTAGCGGAGGAAGATCGAACTAATGAAAAACTGTTTTTT. This sequence joins TRBV12-3 or TRBV12-4 and TRBJ1-4; D call uncertain. Trimming took off 0 bases at V and 1 base at J, with 12 bases between the two ends. The CDR3 contains 17 residues.